Reported below is one T cell receptor beta chain. These data belong to a study of T cell changes during pregnancy in multiple sclerosis. Data came from immunoSEQ multiplex PCR; TCRdb stores just in-frame clones and leaves some out. The table shows 32,000 or so clones, with more than 85% occurring only once. Germline V gene sequence: CDR1 MNHNY, CDR2 SVGAGI (reference sequence). There are 14 residues in the CDR3. The chain employs TRBV6-6 and TRBJ2-3; a possible D gene is TRBD2 (6 bases). This TCR came from a female donor with multiple sclerosis, enrolled in a pregnancy study. Sample: CD4+ T cells from peripheral blood mononuclear cells, taken in the second trimester of pregnancy. The chain's CDR3 is CAAGPGEAADTQYF. CDR3 nucleotides: TGTGCAGCAGGACCGGGAGAGGCTGCAGATACGCAGTATTTT.